The source of this T cell receptor beta chain is a study of CD8+ T cells in alopecia areata listed by TCRdb under 2018. With regard to the full study: Treated patients were enrolled in an open-label pilot trial of oral tofacitinib, 5 to 10 mg twice daily, for moderate-to-severe alopecia areata. Patients received tofacitinib for 6 to 18 months and were then followed off drug for 6 months to check for delayed response and recurrence. Disease severity in treated patients was measured with the SALT score, which quantifies the percentage of affected scalp surface area. High-throughput TCRbeta sequencing was used to examine T cell clonal expansion in alopecia areata in both the C3H/HeJ mouse model and human patients. Human TCRbeta sequencing covered scalp tissue and sorted CD4+ and CD8+ peripheral blood T cells from patchy and totalis/universalis alopecia areata patients and healthy controls. Biopsies were taken from tofacitinib-treated patients at baseline and at 4 and 24 weeks of treatment, and a later scalp biopsy was taken in several of the tofacitinib-treated patients. Clonality in the scalp was compared among normal scalp (n=4), patchy alopecia areata scalp (n=8), and alopecia totalis/universalis scalp (n=8). The RNA source kit depended on sample type: the PAXgene miRNA kit for fixed scalp, the miRNeasy kit for PBMCs, and the RNeasy kit for mouse skin. TCRbeta CDR3 regions were amplified by immunoSEQ multiplex PCR with 35 Vbeta forward and 13 Jbeta reverse primers. What the study reported, not specific to this receptor: Lesional scalp, especially in alopecia totalis/universalis, showed higher clonality and more expanded CD8+ clones than normal scalp, suggesting antigenic drive. Tofacitinib significantly decreased scalp clonality and the number of expanded CD8+ clones among the top 100 scalp clones. Unlike mouse skin, which is dominated by gammadelta T cells, normal human skin has resident alphabeta T cells that are also sequenced, and this complicates analysis of the scalp TCR repertoire. Because the treated cohort was small and had only one nonresponder, larger studies are needed to examine links between baseline CD8+ expansion and response. During tofacitinib treatment, many expanded lesional clones stuck around in both scalp and blood, and this persistence may partly explain why relapse happens after treatment is stopped. Compared with mice, TCR sequences shared between patients were less clear, possibly partly because of HLA diversity across the patient population.

The library relied on the immunoSEQ multiplex PCR assay. RNA was extracted from all samples and reverse transcribed into cDNA as template for TCR sequencing. First-strand cDNA was synthesized with SuperScript III using a 2:1 mix of oligo-dT and random hexamers. A synthetic immune receptor repertoire was used to measure amplification bias, and any remaining bias was corrected computationally. The study's own analysis went as follows. Raw reads were preprocessed to remove errors, and CDR3 was defined according to IMGT conventions as the region from the conserved cysteine to phenylalanine. Clonality was calculated as 1 minus Shannon entropy normalized by log2 of the number of productive unique TCRs. Whether scalp clones were CD4 or CD8 was inferred by matching scalp TCRbeta sequences against CD4 and CD8 repertoires sorted from blood. TCRdb retrieved this table from immuneACCESS and kept in-frame rearrangements only. Not all clones are present; in checked studies, unresolved V genes account for under half, and no reason is known for the remainder. V, J and clone size derive from that table, while D and trimming were established from the DNA sequence. The table for this sample lists fewer than 150,000 clones; 75% to 85% of them were counted only once. 25% of the sample is held by the ten biggest clonotypes.

Per the publication, the time point label means: around 28 days on oral tofacitinib. What this sample's treatment or condition label stands for: oral pan-JAK inhibitor, 5-10 mg twice daily. Peripheral blood and lesional scalp punch biopsies were obtained from patients with alopecia areata. After PBMCs were isolated by density centrifugation and stained for CD3, CD4 and CD8, a FACSAria was used to sort CD4+ and CD8+ T cells. In regard to this clone: This clone's antigen is unknown. Base quality data are lacking; no much larger clone is found one base away.

The germline V gene (reference sequence) yields SEHNR for CDR1 and FQNEAQ for CDR2. The V end loses 2 bases and the J end loses 0 bases, and a stretch of 11 bases separates them. The CDR3 measures 15 amino acids from cysteine to phenylalanine. Just CDR3 DNA is preserved here, 45 bases in frame from base 1. The source is a human donor with alopecia areata. The chain links TRBV7-9 with TRBJ2-7; TRBD2 could be the D gene, as 5 bases match. The sequenced sample was CD8+ T cells sorted from blood, obtained at week 4, from a patient treated with tofacitinib. The nucleotides are TGTGCCAGCAGCTTAACTTGGAGCGGCTCCTACGAGCAGTACTTC. It specifies CASSLTWSGSYEQYF.